This passage covers 25 T cell receptor beta chains from one sample sequenced in a study of CD8 T cells in Susac syndrome. Random hexamers were used to reverse transcribe about 0.5 to 1 ug of RNA. TCRdb reanalysed the immunoSEQ multiplex PCR reads using MiXCR and keeps one entry per CDR3 protein. The data show around 170,000 distinct CDR3 sequences, 85% to 95% seen once. The source material was CD8+ T cells from PBMCs. The receptors shown here come from a human donor with multiple sclerosis.

V is TRBV3-1 and J is TRBJ1-5, with D possibly matching TRBD1 (6 bases). V was shortened by 0 bases and J by 6 bases, with 12 bases between the two germline ends. Germline V gene sequence: CDR1 LGHDT, CDR2 YNNKEL (reference sequence). The CDR3 is 15 residues long. CDR3 sequence reads: CASSQDPGVGQPQHF. CDR3 sequence (DNA): TGTGCCAGCAGCCAAGATCCAGGGGTGGGTCAGCCCCAGCATTTT. The full variable domain, its missing parts supplied by reference TRBV3-1 and TRBJ1-5, is DTAVSQTPKYLVTQMGNDKSIKCEQNLGHDTMYWYKQDSKKFLKIMFSYNNKELIINETVPNRFSPKSPDKAHLNLHINSLELGDSAVYFCASSQDPGVGQPQHFGDGTRLSIL.

V usage is TRBV20-1 and J usage is TRBJ2-5, with 11 bases identical to TRBD1. CDR3 length: 18 residues. The germline CDR1 and CDR2 sequences are DFQATT and SNEGSKA (reference sequence). Germline trimming cut 2 bases from V and 1 base from J; bases unmatched to any gene: 12. The CDR3 loop is CSARLRDRGFVLQETQYF. The CDR3 DNA sequence: TGCAGTGCTAGACTCCGGGACAGGGGGTTCGTGCTCCAAGAGACCCAGTACTTC.

The V gene is TRBV20-1, the J gene TRBJ2-5; either TRBD1 or TRBD2 may supply D (5 bases each). The CDR3 is 14 residues long. The V gene lost 4 bases and the J gene lost 4 bases, with 16 bases spanning the gap. CDR1 DFQATT and CDR2 SNEGSKA come from the germline V gene (reference sequence). The DNA for the CDR3 is TGCAGTGCTATTATCCTGGGGGAAGGAGAGACCCAGTACTTC. Residues: CSAIILGEGETQYF.

This chain links TRBV7-8 with TRBJ2-3, with 9 bases aligning to TRBD1. With V trimmed by 3 bases and J by 4 bases, 2 bases remained unmatched. The CDR3 is 14 residues long. Germline CDR1 and CDR2: SGHVS and FQNEAQ. The CDR3 reads CASSFTGGADTQYF. The CDR3 DNA reads as TGTGCCAGCAGCTTTACAGGGGGCGCAGATACGCAGTATTTT. Looking up the rest from reference TRBV7-8 and TRBJ2-3 gives the full variable domain: GAGVSQSPRYKVAKRGQDVALRCDPISGHVSLFWYQQALGQGPEFLTYFQNEAQLDKSGLPSDRFFAERPEGSVSTLKIQRTQQEDSAVYLCASSFTGGADTQYFGPGTRLTVL.

The rearrangement joins TRBV25-1 to TRBJ2-5; 7 bases match TRBD2. The ends lost 3 bases at V and 1 base at J; junction bases unmatched: 8. CDR1 MGHDK and CDR2 SYGVNS come from the germline V gene. The CDR3 covers 16 residues. The CDR3 here is CASSDSARGTQETQYF. In nucleotides, the CDR3 is TGTGCCAGCAGTGATAGTGCGCGGGGGACCCAAGAGACCCAGTACTTC.

This chain uses TRBV3-1 with TRBJ2-5, with TRBD2 matching 8 bases. Germline loops: CDR1 LGHDT, CDR2 YNNKEL (reference sequence). V was clipped by 0 bases and J by 4 bases; unmatched bases: 7. The CDR3 loop spans 16 amino acids. The CDR3 DNA is TGTGCCAGCAGCCAAGATACTCGCGGGAGGTTAGAGACCCAGTACTTC. Translation gives CASSQDTRGRLETQYF.

The chain combines TRBV5-1 with TRBJ1-1; D may be TRBD1 (5 bases). The length of the CDR3 is 12 residues. Looked up from germline, CDR1 is SGHRS and CDR2 is YFSETQ. Trimming took off 8 bases at V and 1 base at J, with 9 bases between the two ends. CDR3 DNA: TGCGCCAGTGCGGGGGAGAACACTGAAGCTTTCTTT. Its translation: CASAGENTEAFF.

The V gene is TRBV19, the J gene TRBJ2-3; D not resolved. The V and J ends lost 6 bases and 6 bases respectively, with 10 bases between them. The CDR3 length is 12 residues. Looked up from germline, CDR1 is LNHDA and CDR2 is SQIVND (reference sequence). CDR3 loop: CASSGRRDTQYF. Here the CDR3 DNA reads TGTGCCAGTAGCGGGCGTCGGGATACGCAGTATTTT.

The chain couples TRBV20-1 to TRBJ2-3; the D is unclear. The V and J ends lost 0 bases and 0 bases respectively, with 13 bases between them. The CDR3 is 16 amino acids. From germline, CDR1 is DFQATT and CDR2 SNEGSKA (reference sequence). Here the CDR3 reads CSARDLRLASTDTQYF. DNA of the CDR3: TGCAGTGCTAGAGATCTAAGACTCGCTAGCACAGATACGCAGTATTTT.

The chain carries TRBV29-1 and TRBJ1-1; D call uncertain. Germline CDR1 and CDR2: SQVTM and ANQGSEA. Trimming cost V 6 bases and J 4 bases, with 12 bases left between them. The CDR3 runs to 12 residues. CDR3 residues: CSVDGRLTEAFF. The CDR3 coding sequence is TGCAGCGTCGACGGTCGCCTCACTGAAGCTTTCTTT.

This chain links TRBV7-9 with TRBJ2-5, with TRBD2 matching over 9 bases. The length of the CDR3 is 16 residues. With V trimmed by 5 bases and J by 1 base, 8 bases remained unmatched. CDR1 is SEHNR and CDR2 is FQNEAQ in the germline V gene (reference sequence). CDR3 DNA: TGTGCCAGCAGCCGAATGTTGACTAGCGGCCAAGAGACCCAGTACTTC. It translates to CASSRMLTSGQETQYF.

V is TRBV6-6 and J is TRBJ2-7, with D perhaps assigned TRBD1 or TRBD2 (5 bases each). Germline loops: CDR1 MNHNY, CDR2 SVGAGI (reference sequence). Trimming took 2 bases from V and 5 from J, leaving 16 bases between them. The CDR3 extends over 15 amino acids. As DNA, the CDR3 is TGTGCCAGCAGTTACGGGACGGGCCCCCGGAACGAGCAGTACTTC. Amino acid sequence: CASSYGTGPRNEQYF.

This chain uses TRBV14 with TRBJ1-1, with TRBD1 matching 10 bases. The junction had 6 bases not matched to a gene; V was cut back by 2 bases and J by 6 bases. The CDR3 extends over 15 amino acids. Germline V lookup: CDR1 SGHDN, CDR2 FVKESK. The CDR3 loop is CASSQSGQGIPEAFF. CDR3 in DNA: TGTGCCAGCAGCCAATCGGGACAGGGGATACCTGAAGCTTTCTTT. Together with reference TRBV14 and TRBJ1-1, the CDR3 gives the full variable domain: EAGVTQFPSHSVIEKGQTVTLRCDPISGHDNLYWYRRVMGKEIKFLLHFVKESKQDESGMPNNRFLAERTGGTYSTLKVQPAELEDSGVYFCASSQSGQGIPEAFFGQGTRLTVV.

The rearrangement joins TRBV29-1 to TRBJ2-7; weak D call: TRBD2 (5 bases). The CDR3 runs 11 residues. CDR1 is SQVTM and CDR2 is ANQGSEA in the germline V gene. The V gene lost 7 bases and the J gene lost 11 bases, with 18 bases spanning the gap. CDR3 nucleotides: TGCAGCGCTCACCACGAGGGAATAGAGTACTTC. Its protein product is CSAHHEGIEYF.

The rearrangement uses TRBV20-1 and TRBJ2-5; possible D gene TRBD2, 6 bases. This CDR3 comprises 14 residues. V lost 4 bases and J 5 bases, leaving 17 bases between the germline ends. Germline CDR1 DFQATT, CDR2 SNEGSKA (reference sequence). CDR3 bases: TGCAGTGCTATTATGGGGGGTTGGGAGGAGACCCAGTACTTC. It translates to CSAIMGGWEETQYF.

The chain joins TRBV12-3 or TRBV12-4 to TRBJ2-7; D gene unclear. CDR3 length equals 13 residues. V was shortened by 5 bases and J by 4 bases, with 12 bases between the two germline ends. CDR3 nucleotides: TGTGCCAGCAGTGACACCACCCCATACGAGCAGTACTTC. This gives the protein CASSDTTPYEQYF.

The rearrangement links TRBV20-1 to TRBJ2-1, with TRBD1 identical over 11 bases. Unmatched junction bases numbered 8, after V lost 5 bases and J lost 8 bases. Germline values: CDR1 DFQATT, CDR2 SNEGSKA (reference sequence). This CDR3 contains 14 residues. For the CDR3, the DNA is TGCAGTGCTCCCGGGACAGGGGGATGGGATGAGCAGTTCTTC. Its protein product is CSAPGTGGWDEQFF.

The chain links TRBV20-1 to TRBJ2-7, with D possibly matching TRBD2 (6 bases). The V gene lost 6 bases and the J gene lost 2 bases, with 20 bases spanning the gap. This CDR3 comprises 15 residues. CDR1 is DFQATT and CDR2 is SNEGSKA in the germline V gene (reference sequence). This CDR3 reads CSAAEWRAPPYEQYF. In DNA form, the CDR3 reads TGCAGTGCCGCGGAGTGGAGGGCCCCTCCCTACGAGCAGTACTTC.

The CDR3 coding sequence is TGTGCCAGCAGTCCGCTAGCGGGAGTTACTGCAGATACGCAGTATTTT. This translates into CASSPLAGVTADTQYF. V gene TRBV28 combines with J gene TRBJ2-3, with TRBD2 matching 10 bases. The germline V gene encodes CDR1 MDHEN and CDR2 SYDVKM. The CDR3 is made up of 16 amino acids. Trimming cost V 5 bases and J 4 bases; bases outside gene matches: 9. Drawing the rest from reference TRBV28 and TRBJ2-3, the complete variable domain is DVKVTQSSRYLVKRTGEKVFLECVQDMDHENMFWYRQDPGLGLRLIYFSYDVKMKEKGDIPEGYSVSREKKERFSLILESASTNQTSMYLCASSPLAGVTADTQYFGPGTRLTVL.

This clonotype was observed once. The chain couples TRBV7-9 to TRBJ2-5, with 10 bases fitting TRBD1. The length of the CDR3 is 17 residues. CDR1 and CDR2 from the germline V gene are SEHNR and FQNEAQ (reference sequence). The V segment lost 5 bases and the J segment 5 bases; nucleotides outside the gene matches: 14. CDR3 residues: CASSHPRDRGGRETQYF. For the CDR3, the DNA is TGTGCCAGCAGCCACCCCCGGGACAGGGGTGGACGCGAGACCCAGTACTTC.

Only one count was recorded for this clonotype. V is TRBV20-1 and J is TRBJ2-1; 9 positions agree with TRBD2. This CDR3 contains 15 residues. The germline V gene has CDR1 DFQATT and CDR2 SNEGSKA (reference sequence). The trim removed 6 bases at V and 3 bases at J, leaving 9 bases unmatched. In DNA, the CDR3 is TGCAGTGCCGGAGTCGTGACTAGCGGCTACAATGAGCAGTTCTTC. Translation: CSAGVVTSGYNEQFF.

The chain combines TRBV7-2 with TRBJ1-1, with D hard to call. The germline gives CDR1 SGHTA, CDR2 FQGNSA. This CDR3 comprises 14 residues. The V end was cut by 5 bases, the J end by 1 base, with 11 bases between. In DNA form, the CDR3 reads TGTGCCAGCAGCCCCAACCCGGGGAACACTGAAGCTTTCTTT. The encoded protein is CASSPNPGNTEAFF. Complete variable domain (other parts from reference TRBV7-2 and TRBJ1-1): GAGVSQSPSNKVTEKGKDVELRCDPISGHTALYWYRQSLGQGLEFLIYFQGNSAPDKSGLPSDRFSAERTGGSVSTLTIQRTQQEDSAVYLCASSPNPGNTEAFFGQGTRLTVV.

The V call is TRBV11-1, the J call TRBJ2-3; 8 nucleotides line up with TRBD1. Trimming cost V 3 bases and J 3 bases; bases outside gene matches: 5. The CDR3 spans 15 residues. Germline CDR1 is SGHAT and CDR2 is FQDESV (reference sequence). The CDR3 DNA sequence: TGTGCCAGCAGCTTCGGGAACAGGGGGACAGATACGCAGTATTTT. Protein product: CASSFGNRGTDTQYF.

The V call is TRBV3-1, the J call TRBJ1-6, with TRBD1 identical over 7 bases. CDR1 and CDR2 from the germline V gene are LGHDT and YNNKEL (reference sequence). Trimming at V came to 0 bases and at J to 12 bases, leaving 8 bases not matched to a gene. The CDR3 covers 15 residues. CDR3 in amino acids: CASSQDDTGALPLHF. DNA for the CDR3: TGTGCCAGCAGCCAAGATGATACAGGGGCATTACCCCTCCACTTT. The complete variable domain, with remaining parts taken from reference TRBV3-1 and TRBJ1-6, reads DTAVSQTPKYLVTQMGNDKSIKCEQNLGHDTMYWYKQDSKKFLKIMFSYNNKELIINETVPNRFSPKSPDKAHLNLHINSLELGDSAVYFCASSQDDTGALPLHFGNGTRLTVT.

The chain is built from TRBV29-1 and TRBJ2-7; the match to TRBD1 covers 9 bases. The CDR3 totals 13 residues. The germline V gene has CDR1 SQVTM and CDR2 ANQGSEA. The J segment lost 6 bases and the V segment lost 6 bases, leaving 9 bases of the junction unmatched. For the CDR3, the DNA is TGCAGCGTGGCCCCCGGGACAGGGACCGAGCAGTACTTC. It codes for CSVAPGTGTEQYF.